This entry lists 7 T cell receptor beta chains sequenced from one sample in a study of blood T cells in healthy people across ages. Then a second PCR, running roughly 7 to 11 cycles, was carried out with a sample-barcoded 5' primer and a J-beta primer mix. TCRdb redid the calling of the 5' RACE reads with MiXCR, one entry per CDR3 protein. The data hold some 1,800,000 distinct CDR3 sequences, with around 42% observed a single time. Material: blood. These receptors were collected from a human donor in good health.

J is TRBJ1-5 and V is TRBV28; tentatively, D is TRBD1 (6 bases). The CDR3 has 16 residues. Trimming stripped 1 base from V and 2 bases from J, with 12 bases between. From germline, CDR1 is MDHEN and CDR2 SYDVKM. The chain's CDR3 is CASSLSYDRRNQPQHF. The DNA for the CDR3 is TGTGCCAGCAGTTTATCGTACGACAGGCGCAATCAGCCCCAGCATTTT.

This clonotype was seen ten or more times. This sequence joins TRBV20-1 and TRBJ1-1, with 8 positions matching TRBD1. The CDR3 totals 13 residues. The V gene's germline CDR1 is DFQATT and CDR2 SNEGSKA (reference sequence). The junction had 3 bases not matched to a gene; V was cut back by 3 bases and J by 3 bases. The CDR3: CSASRGHDTEAFF. In DNA form, the CDR3 reads TGCAGTGCTAGCAGGGGGCATGACACTGAAGCTTTCTTT.

This clonotype was seen a handful of times. The V gene is TRBV5-5, the J gene TRBJ2-5; the D gene is possibly TRBD2 (6 bases). This CDR3 is 16 amino acids long. Per germline, CDR1 SGHKS and CDR2 YYEKEE (reference sequence). V dropped 4 bases and J dropped 0 bases, with 16 bases sitting between them. Here the CDR3 reads CASSHPKEGYQETQYF. The CDR3 DNA is TGTGCCAGCAGCCACCCAAAGGAGGGGTACCAAGAGACCCAGTACTTC.

The V gene is TRBV5-1, the J gene TRBJ2-3; 9 positions match TRBD1. The J segment lost 4 bases and the V segment lost 3 bases, leaving 6 bases of the junction unmatched. The length of the CDR3 is 15 residues. Germline values: CDR1 SGHRS, CDR2 YFSETQ. Here the CDR3 DNA reads TGCGCCAGCAGCTGGGGACAGGGTGGATCAGATACGCAGTATTTT. This codes for CASSWGQGGSDTQYF.

As concerns this clonotype: Being one base from a much bigger clone, this may be a read error. V and J are TRBV7-9 and TRBJ2-4; D ambiguous. Germline CDR1 and CDR2: SEHNR and FQNEAQ (reference sequence). The CDR3 contains 13 residues. The CDR3 bases are TGTACCAGCAGCCCCCGTAGGATGAACATTCAGTACTTC. It encodes CTSSPRRMNIQYF.

To note about this clonotype: One end of the junction does not line up with germline, which may come from a read error. The chain uses TRBV4-3 and TRBJ2-3; TRBD2 agrees at 7 bases. The CDR3 loop spans 17 amino acids. Germline CDR1 and CDR2: LGHNA and YSLEER. The chain's CDR3 is CASNQHVEGLSTDTQYF. The CDR3 DNA is TGCGCCAGCAACCAACATGTTGAGGGACTAAGCACAGATACGCAGTATTTT.

This chain connects TRBV4-2 to TRBJ2-3; D gene unclear. CDR1 is LGHNA, CDR2 YNFKEQ, per germline. V was pared by 0 bases and J by 3 bases, with 10 bases between. CDR3 length equals 15 residues. The CDR3 coding sequence is TGTGCCAGCAGCCAAGACCACCTTCTAACAGATACGCAGTATTTT. Protein product: CASSQDHLLTDTQYF.